This T cell receptor (beta chain) was retrieved from a study of Graves' ophthalmopathy and Graves' hyperthyroidism. V shed 5 bases, J shed 10 bases, and the junction held 6 bases outside the gene matches. Germline loops: CDR1 SGHTA, CDR2 FQGNSA. This CDR3 region has 15 residues. The study amplified TCR beta CDR3 regions using RNA transcripts. First-round RT-PCR used HTBI primers; second-round multiplex PCR followed. A single record per CDR3 protein comes from TCRdb applying MiXCR to the multiplex PCR reads. Among about 1.2 million distinct CDR3 sequences listed, 35% to 40% were seen once. This receptor was obtained from an adult man with Graves' hyperthyroidism. The chain recombines TRBV7-2 with TRBJ1-6; TRBD1 matches at 12 bases. Sequenced material: peripheral blood or thyroid tissue (not recorded which). The CDR3 protein is CASSQGQGAWSPLHF. In DNA form, the CDR3 reads TGTGCCAGCAGCCAGGGACAGGGGGCTTGGTCACCCCTCCACTTT. Variable domain in full (rest from reference TRBV7-2 and TRBJ1-6): GAGVSQSPSNKVTEKGKDVELRCDPISGHTALYWYRQSLGQGLEFLIYFQGNSAPDKSGLPSDRFSAERTGGSVSTLTIQRTQQEDSAVYLCASSQGQGAWSPLHFGNGTRLTVT.